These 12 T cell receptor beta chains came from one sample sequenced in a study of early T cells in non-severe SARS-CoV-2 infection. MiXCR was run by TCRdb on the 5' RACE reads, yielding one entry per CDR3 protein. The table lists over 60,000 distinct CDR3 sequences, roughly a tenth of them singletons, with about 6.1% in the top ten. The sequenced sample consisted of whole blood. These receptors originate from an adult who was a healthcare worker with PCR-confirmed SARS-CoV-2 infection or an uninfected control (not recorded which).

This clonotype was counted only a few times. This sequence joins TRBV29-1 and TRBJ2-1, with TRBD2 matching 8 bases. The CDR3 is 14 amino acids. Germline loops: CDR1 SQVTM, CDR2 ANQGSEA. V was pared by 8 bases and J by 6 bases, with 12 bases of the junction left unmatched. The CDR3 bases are TGCAGCTCAGCGGAGCGGGAGTATTCCAATGAGCAGTTCTTC. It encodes CSSAEREYSNEQFF.

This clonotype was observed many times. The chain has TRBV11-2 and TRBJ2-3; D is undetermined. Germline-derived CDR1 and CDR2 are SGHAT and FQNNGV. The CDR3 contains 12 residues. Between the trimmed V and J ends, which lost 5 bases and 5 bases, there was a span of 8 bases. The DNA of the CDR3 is TGTGCCAGCAGCCTCTCAGGAGATACGCAGTATTTT. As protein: CASSLSGDTQYF.

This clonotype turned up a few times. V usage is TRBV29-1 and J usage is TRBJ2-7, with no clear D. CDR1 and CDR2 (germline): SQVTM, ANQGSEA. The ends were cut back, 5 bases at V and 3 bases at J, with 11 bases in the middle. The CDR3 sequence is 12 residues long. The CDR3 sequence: CSVRSVSYEQYF. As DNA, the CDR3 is TGCAGCGTTAGATCTGTTAGCTACGAGCAGTACTTC.

CDR3 loop: CASSPSLGNPGNTIYF. The CDR3 DNA reads as TGTGCCAGCTCACCCAGCTTGGGGAACCCCGGGAACACCATATATTTT. V usage is TRBV18 and J usage is TRBJ1-3; no reliable D call. The germline V and J ends were trimmed by 3 bases and 7 bases, with 19 bases remaining between them. The CDR3 is made up of 16 amino acids. The germline V gene has CDR1 KGHSH and CDR2 LQKENI.

CDR3: CASSPHLTDTYEQYF. The CDR3 DNA reads TGTGCCAGCAGCCCGCACCTGACAGATACCTACGAGCAGTACTTC. The chain combines TRBV5-8 with TRBJ2-7; weak D call: TRBD1 (5 bases). CDR3 length equals 15 residues. The germline V gene has CDR1 SGHTS and CDR2 YDEGEE. Trimming cost V 4 bases and J 2 bases, with 16 bases left between them.

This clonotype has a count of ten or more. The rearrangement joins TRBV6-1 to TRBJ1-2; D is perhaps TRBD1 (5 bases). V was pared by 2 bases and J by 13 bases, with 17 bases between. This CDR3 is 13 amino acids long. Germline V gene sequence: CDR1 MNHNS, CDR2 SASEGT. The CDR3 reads CASSEPQGRHFTF. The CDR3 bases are TGTGCCAGCAGTGAACCCCAGGGTCGTCATTTCACCTTC.

The CDR3 nucleotides read TGTGCCAGCAGCCCAACAGACGGCTACGAGCAGTACTTC. This gives the protein CASSPTDGYEQYF. The chain has TRBV5-5 and TRBJ2-7; D call uncertain. Germline values: CDR1 SGHKS, CDR2 YYEKEE (reference sequence). The CDR3 contains 13 residues. With 4 bases removed from V and 3 bases from J, the gap between germline ends came to 11 bases.

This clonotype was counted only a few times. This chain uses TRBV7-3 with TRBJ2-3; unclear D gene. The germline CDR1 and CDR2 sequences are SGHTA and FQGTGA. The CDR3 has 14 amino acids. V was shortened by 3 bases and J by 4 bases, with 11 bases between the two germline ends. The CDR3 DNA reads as TGTGCCAGCAGCTTCCTCGGGCCGGCAGATACGCAGTATTTT. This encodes CASSFLGPADTQYF. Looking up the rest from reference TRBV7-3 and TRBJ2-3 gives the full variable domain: GAGVSQTPSNKVTEKGKYVELRCDPISGHTALYWYRQSLGQGPEFLIYFQGTGAADDSGLPNDRFFAVRPEGSVSTLKIQRTERGDSAVYLCASSFLGPADTQYFGPGTRLTVL.

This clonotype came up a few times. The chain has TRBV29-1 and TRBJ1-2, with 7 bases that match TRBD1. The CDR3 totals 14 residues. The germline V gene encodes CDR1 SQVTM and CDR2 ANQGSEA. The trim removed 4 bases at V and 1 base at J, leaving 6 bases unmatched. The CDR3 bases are TGCAGCGTTGGTGGGGGACAGATTAACTATGGCTACACCTTC. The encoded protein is CSVGGGQINYGYTF.

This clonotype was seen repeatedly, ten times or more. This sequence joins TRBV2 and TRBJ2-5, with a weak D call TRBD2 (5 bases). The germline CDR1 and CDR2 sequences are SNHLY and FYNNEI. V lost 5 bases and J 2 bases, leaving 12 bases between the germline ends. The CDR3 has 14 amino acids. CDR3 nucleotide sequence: TGTGCCAGCAGTCTGCTTGGCGGGCAAGAGACCCAGTACTTC. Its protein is CASSLLGGQETQYF.

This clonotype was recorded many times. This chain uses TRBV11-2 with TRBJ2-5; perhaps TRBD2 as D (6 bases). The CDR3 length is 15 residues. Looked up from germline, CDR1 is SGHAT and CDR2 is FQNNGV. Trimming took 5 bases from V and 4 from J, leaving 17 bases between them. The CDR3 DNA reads TGTGCCAGCAGCCCCTCGGACGGGAGTGTAGAGACCCAGTACTTC. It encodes CASSPSDGSVETQYF.

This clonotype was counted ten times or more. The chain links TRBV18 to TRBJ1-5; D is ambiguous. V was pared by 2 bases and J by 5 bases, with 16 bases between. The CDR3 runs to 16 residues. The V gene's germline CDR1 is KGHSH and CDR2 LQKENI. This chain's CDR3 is CASSPNPTNGDQPQHF. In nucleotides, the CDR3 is TGTGCCAGCTCACCAAACCCTACTAACGGGGATCAGCCCCAGCATTTT.